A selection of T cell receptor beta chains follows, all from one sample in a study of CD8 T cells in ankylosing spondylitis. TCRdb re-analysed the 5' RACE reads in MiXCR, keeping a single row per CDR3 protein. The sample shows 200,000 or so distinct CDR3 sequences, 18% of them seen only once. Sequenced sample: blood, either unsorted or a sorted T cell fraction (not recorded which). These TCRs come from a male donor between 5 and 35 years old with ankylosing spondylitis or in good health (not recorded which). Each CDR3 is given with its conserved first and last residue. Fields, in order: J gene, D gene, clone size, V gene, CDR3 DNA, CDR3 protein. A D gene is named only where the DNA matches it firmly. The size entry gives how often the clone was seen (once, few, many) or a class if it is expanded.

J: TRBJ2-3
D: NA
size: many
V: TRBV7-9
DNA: TGTGCCAGCAGCTTAGTAGGCGTAGAGACAGATACGCAGTATTTT
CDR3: CASSLVGVETDTQYF

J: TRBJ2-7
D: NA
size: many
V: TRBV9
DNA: TGTGCCAGCAGCGTAGGGTCGCTAGCCTCCTACGAGCAGTACTTC
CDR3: CASSVGSLASYEQYF

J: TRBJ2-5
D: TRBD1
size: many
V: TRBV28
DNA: TGTGCCAGCAGTCAGACAGGGCGAGAGACCCAGTACTTC
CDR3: CASSQTGRETQYF

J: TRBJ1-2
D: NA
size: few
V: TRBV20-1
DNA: TGCAGTGCCACGACAGAGACTAACTATGGCTACACCTTC
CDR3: CSATTETNYGYTF

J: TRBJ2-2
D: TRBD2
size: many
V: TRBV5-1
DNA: TGCGCCACCCCGGGACTAGTGATCGGGGAGCTGTTTTTT
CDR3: CATPGLVIGELFF

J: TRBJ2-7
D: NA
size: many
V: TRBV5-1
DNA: TGCGCCAGCAGCTCTAGCCCGGACCAGCAGTACTTC
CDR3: CASSSSPDQQYF

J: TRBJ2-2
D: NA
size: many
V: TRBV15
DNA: TGTGCCACCAGCCCATCCCTCGGGAACACCGGGGAGCTGTTTTTT
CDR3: CATSPSLGNTGELFF

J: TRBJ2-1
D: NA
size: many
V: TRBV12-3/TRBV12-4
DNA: TGTGCCAGCAGTTTCGAGGGGGCCTACAATGAGCAGTTCTTC
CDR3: CASSFEGAYNEQFF

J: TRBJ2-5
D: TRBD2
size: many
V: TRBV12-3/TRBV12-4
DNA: TGTGCCAGCAGTTTGTTCCTAGCGGAAGAGACCCAGTACTTC
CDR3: CASSLFLAEETQYF

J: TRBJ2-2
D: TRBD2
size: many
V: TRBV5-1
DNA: TGCGCCAGCAGCCGTGCGGGGGGCGAGAGCGGGGAGCTGTTTTTT
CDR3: CASSRAGGESGELFF

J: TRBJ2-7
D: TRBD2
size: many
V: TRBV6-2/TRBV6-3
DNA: TGTGCCAGCAACTCCCCGACTAGCGGGAGTCTCGGCGAGCAGTACTTC
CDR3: CASNSPTSGSLGEQYF

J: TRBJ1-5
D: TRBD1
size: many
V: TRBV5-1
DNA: TGCGCCAGCAGATTAGACAGGGAACAGCCCCAGCATTTT
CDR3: CASRLDREQPQHF